This T cell receptor beta chain was found in a study of T-cell memory formation after mild COVID-19. Libraries for TCRalpha and TCRbeta carried sample barcodes and unique molecular identifiers via 5'RACE. One entry per CDR3 protein results from TCRdb running MiXCR on the 5' RACE reads. The profile covers hundreds of thousands of distinct CDR3 sequences, with roughly a fifth appearing a single time and under 25% taken by the ten largest. The CDR3 has 14 residues. CDR1 and CDR2 (germline): LGHNT, FRNRAP. V lost 6 bases and J 5 bases, leaving 16 bases between the germline ends. What was sequenced was PBMCs or a T cell subset sorted from them (not recorded which). This TCR came from a man between 18 and 29 years old who had mild COVID-19 (a few samples of this study predate the infection). Cell type and time point are not known. The V and J genes are TRBV12-5 and TRBJ1-1; D is perhaps TRBD1 (5 bases). In DNA, the CDR3 is TGTGCTAGTGGCTCCGGGGGGGTTGGGACTGAAGCTTTCTTT. Amino acids: CASGSGGVGTEAFF.